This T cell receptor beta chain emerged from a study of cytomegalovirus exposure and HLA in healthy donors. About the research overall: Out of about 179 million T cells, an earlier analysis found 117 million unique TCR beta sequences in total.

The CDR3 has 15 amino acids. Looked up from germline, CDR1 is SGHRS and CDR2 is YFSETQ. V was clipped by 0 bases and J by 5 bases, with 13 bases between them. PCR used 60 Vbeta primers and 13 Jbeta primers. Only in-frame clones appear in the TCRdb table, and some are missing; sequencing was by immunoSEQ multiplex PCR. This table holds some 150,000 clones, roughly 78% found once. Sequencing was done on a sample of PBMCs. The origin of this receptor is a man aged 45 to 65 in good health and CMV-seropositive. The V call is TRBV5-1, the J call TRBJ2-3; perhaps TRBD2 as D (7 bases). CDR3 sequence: CASSLEGGGRDTQYF. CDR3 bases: TGCGCCAGCAGCTTGGAGGGGGGGGGAAGAGATACGCAGTATTTT.